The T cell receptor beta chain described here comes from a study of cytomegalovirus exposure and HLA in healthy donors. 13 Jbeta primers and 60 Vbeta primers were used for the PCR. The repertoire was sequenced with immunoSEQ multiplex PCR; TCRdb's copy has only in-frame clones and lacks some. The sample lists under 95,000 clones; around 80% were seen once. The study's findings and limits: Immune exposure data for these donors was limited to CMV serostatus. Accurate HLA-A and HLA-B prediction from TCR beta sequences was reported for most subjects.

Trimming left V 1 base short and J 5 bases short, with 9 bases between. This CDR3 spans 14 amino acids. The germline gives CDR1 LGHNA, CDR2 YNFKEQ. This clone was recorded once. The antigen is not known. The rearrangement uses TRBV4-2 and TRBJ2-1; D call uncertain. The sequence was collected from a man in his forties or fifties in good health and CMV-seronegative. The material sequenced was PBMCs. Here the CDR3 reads CASSQVARDNEQFF. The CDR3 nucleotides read TGTGCCAGCAGCCAAGTTGCCCGGGACAATGAGCAGTTCTTC.